The source of this T cell receptor (beta chain) is a study of cytomegalovirus exposure and HLA in healthy donors. About the research overall: The platform used for the 110 or so validation repertoires matched that of the approximately 670 first-cohort repertoires, a later analysis reported.

The table lists this clone with a count of one. The CDR3 contains 16 residues. CDR1 and CDR2 (germline): SGHNT, YENEEA. Trimming took 1 base from V and 2 from J; bases not matched to a gene: 4. Some clones are missing from TCRdb's copy, which holds only in-frame ones; the method was immunoSEQ multiplex PCR. The sample shows under 110,000 clones, around 89% of them seen only once. The sample was PBMCs. This TCR was sampled from a woman aged 18-30 years in good health and CMV-seropositive. The chain couples TRBV11-3 to TRBJ2-3; 9 positions agree with TRBD2. The CDR3 bases are TGTGCCAGCAGCTTAGGTAGCGGGGGAAACACAGATACGCAGTATTTT. Protein product: CASSLGSGGNTDTQYF.